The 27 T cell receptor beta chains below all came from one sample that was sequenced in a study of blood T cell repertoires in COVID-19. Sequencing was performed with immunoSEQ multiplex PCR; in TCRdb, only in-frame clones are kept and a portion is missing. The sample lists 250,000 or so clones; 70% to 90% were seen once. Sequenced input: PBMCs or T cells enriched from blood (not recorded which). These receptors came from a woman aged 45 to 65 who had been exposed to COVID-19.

This chain's CDR3 is CASSSRGQGGQPQHF. DNA for the CDR3: TGTGCCAGCAGCAGCCGTGGACAGGGCGGTCAGCCCCAGCATTTT. This chain links TRBV21-1 with TRBJ1-5; the DNA was not compared with TRBD1, the D call given in the table. TRBV21-1 is an annotated pseudogene. The length of the CDR3 is 15 residues.

The CDR3 spells CASSLLQAGGSGELFF. The CDR3, as DNA: TGTGCCAGCAGCTTACTTCAAGCGGGGGGGTCCGGGGAGCTGTTTTTT. This rearrangement joins TRBV7-2 to TRBJ2-2, with 10 bases matching TRBD2. Germline CDR1 SGHTA, CDR2 FQGNSA. This CDR3 spans 16 amino acids. Germline trimming cut 2 bases from V and 6 bases from J; bases unmatched to any gene: 6.

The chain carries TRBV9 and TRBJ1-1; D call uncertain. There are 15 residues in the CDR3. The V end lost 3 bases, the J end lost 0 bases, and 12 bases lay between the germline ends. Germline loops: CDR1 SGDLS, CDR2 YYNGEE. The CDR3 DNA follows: TGTGCCAGCAGCGCGTCGACAAATATGAACACTGAAGCTTTCTTT. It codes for CASSASTNMNTEAFF. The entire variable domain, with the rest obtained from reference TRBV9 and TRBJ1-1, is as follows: DSGVTQTPKHLITATGQRVTLRCSPRSGDLSVYWYQQSLDQGLQFLIQYYNGEERAKGNILERFSAQQFPDLHSELNLSSLELGDSALYFCASSASTNMNTEAFFGQGTRLTVV.

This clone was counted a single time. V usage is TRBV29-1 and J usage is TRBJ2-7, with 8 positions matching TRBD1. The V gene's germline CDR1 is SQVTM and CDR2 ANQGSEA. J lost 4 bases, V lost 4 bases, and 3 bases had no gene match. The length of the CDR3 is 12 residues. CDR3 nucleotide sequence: TGCAGCGTTGTCAGACAGGGGTACGAGCAGTACTTC. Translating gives CSVVRQGYEQYF.

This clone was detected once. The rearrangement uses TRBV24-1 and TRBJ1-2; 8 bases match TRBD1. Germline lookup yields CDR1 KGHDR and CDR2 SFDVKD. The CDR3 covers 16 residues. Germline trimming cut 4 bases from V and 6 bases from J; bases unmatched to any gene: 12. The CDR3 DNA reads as TGTGCCACCAGTGAGCGGCCGGGACAGGCCCCGGATGGCTACACCTTC. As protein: CATSERPGQAPDGYTF.

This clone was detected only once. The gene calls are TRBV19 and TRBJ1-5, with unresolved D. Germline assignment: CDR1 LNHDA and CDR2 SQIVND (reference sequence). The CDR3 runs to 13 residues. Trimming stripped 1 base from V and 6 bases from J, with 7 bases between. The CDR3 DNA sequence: TGTGCCAGTAGTATAGGAGGGAGTCAGCCCCAGCATTTT. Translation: CASSIGGSQPQHF.

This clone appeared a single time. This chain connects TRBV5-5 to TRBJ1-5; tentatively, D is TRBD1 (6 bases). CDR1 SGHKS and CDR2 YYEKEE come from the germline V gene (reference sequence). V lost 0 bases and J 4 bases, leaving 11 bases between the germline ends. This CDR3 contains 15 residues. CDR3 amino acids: CASSLVQGRNQPQHF. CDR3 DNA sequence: TGTGCCAGCAGCTTGGTACAGGGCAGGAATCAGCCCCAGCATTTT.

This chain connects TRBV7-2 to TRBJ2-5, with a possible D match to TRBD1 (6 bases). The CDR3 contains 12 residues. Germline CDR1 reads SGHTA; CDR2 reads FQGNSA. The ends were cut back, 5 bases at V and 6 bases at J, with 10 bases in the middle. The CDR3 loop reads CASSTRGKTQYF. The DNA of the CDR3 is TGTGCCAGCAGCACCAGGGGCAAGACCCAGTACTTC.

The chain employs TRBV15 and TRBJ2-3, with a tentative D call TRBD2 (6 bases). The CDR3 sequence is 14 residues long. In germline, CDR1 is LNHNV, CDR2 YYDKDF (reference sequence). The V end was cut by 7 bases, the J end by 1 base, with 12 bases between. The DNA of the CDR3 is TGTGCCACCACGGAGGGCTATCGCACAGATACGCAGTATTTT. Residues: CATTEGYRTDTQYF.

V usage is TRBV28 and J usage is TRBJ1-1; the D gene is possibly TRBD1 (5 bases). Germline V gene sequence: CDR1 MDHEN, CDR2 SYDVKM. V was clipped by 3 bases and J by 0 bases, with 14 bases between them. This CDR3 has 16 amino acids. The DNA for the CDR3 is TGTGCCAGCAGTTTTACCCCTCAGGGCCTGAACACTGAAGCTTTCTTT. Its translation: CASSFTPQGLNTEAFF.

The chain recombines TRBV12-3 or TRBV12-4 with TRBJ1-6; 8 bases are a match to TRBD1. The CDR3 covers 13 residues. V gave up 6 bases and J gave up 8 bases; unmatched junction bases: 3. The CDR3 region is CASSSGGHSPLHF. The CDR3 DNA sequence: TGTGCCAGCAGCTCAGGGGGCCATTCACCCCTCCACTTT.

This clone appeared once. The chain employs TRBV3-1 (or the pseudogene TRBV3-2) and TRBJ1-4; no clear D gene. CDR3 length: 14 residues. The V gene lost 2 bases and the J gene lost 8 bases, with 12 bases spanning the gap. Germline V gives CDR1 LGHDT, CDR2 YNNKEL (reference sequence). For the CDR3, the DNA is TGTGCCAGCAGCCAACACGGACTGGGGGAAAAACTGTTTTTT. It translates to CASSQHGLGEKLFF.

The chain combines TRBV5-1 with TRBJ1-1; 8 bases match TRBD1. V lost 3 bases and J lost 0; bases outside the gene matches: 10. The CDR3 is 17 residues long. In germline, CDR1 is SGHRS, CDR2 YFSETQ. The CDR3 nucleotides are TGCGCCAGCAGCTCCGCCGACAGGGGTCCGGTGAACACTGAAGCTTTCTTT. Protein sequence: CASSSADRGPVNTEAFF.

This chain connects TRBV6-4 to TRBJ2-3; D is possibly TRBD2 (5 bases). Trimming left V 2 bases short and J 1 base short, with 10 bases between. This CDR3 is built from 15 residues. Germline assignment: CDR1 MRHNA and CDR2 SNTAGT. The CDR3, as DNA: TGTGCCAGCAGTGACGTAAGCGGTCGCACAGATACGCAGTATTTT. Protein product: CASSDVSGRTDTQYF.

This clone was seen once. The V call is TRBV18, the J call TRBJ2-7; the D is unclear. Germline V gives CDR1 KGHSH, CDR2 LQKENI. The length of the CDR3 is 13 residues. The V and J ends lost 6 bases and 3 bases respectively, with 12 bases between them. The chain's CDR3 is CASSSGTLYEQYF. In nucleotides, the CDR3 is TGTGCCAGCTCGTCCGGTACCCTCTACGAGCAGTACTTC.

The CDR3 region has the DNA TGTGCCAGCTCAAAGGACACCCTGAACACCGGGGAGCTGTTTTTT. Its protein is CASSKDTLNTGELFF. This chain joins TRBV18 and TRBJ2-2; tentatively, D is TRBD1 (5 bases). The CDR3 sequence is 15 residues long. Germline V gene lookup returns CDR1 KGHSH and CDR2 LQKENI. V was clipped by 5 bases and J by 1 base, with 11 bases between them.

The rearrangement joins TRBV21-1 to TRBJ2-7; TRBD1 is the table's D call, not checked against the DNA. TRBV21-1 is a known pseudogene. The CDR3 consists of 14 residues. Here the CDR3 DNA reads TGTGCCAGCAGCACACGGACAGGGGAAAGCGAGCAGTACTTC. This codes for CASSTRTGESEQYF.

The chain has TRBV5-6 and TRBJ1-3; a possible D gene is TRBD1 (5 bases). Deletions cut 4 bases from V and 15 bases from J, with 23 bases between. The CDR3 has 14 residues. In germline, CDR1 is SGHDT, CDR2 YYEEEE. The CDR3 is CASSPPGGGLGQYF. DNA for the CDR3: TGTGCCAGCAGCCCCCCCGGGGGAGGCCTGGGGCAATATTTT.

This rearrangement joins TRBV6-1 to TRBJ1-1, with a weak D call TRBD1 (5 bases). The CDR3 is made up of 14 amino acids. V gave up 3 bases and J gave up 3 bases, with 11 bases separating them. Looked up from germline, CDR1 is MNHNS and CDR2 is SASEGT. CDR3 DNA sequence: TGTGCCAGCAGTGATCAGGGCCCGGACACTGAAGCTTTCTTT. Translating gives CASSDQGPDTEAFF.

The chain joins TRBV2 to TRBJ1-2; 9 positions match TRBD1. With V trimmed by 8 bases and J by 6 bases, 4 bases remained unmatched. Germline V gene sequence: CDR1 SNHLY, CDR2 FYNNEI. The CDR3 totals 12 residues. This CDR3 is CASGQGYDGYTF. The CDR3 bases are TGTGCCAGCGGACAGGGGTACGATGGCTACACCTTC.

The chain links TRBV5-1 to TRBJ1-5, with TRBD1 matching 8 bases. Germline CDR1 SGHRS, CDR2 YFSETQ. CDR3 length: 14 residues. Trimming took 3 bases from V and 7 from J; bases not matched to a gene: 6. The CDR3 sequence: CASSSWTGPQPQHF. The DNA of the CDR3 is TGCGCCAGCAGCTCTTGGACAGGGCCACAGCCCCAGCATTTT.

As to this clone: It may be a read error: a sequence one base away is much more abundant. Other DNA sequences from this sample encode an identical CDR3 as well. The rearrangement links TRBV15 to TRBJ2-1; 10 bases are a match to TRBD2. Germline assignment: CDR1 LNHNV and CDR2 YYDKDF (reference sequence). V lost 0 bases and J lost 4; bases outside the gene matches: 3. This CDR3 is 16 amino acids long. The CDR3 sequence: CATSRESGGDYNEQFF. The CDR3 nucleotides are TGTGCCACCAGCAGAGAGAGCGGGGGGGATTACAATGAGCAGTTCTTC. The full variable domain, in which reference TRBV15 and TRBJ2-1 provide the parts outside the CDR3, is DAMVIQNPRYQVTQFGKPVTLSCSQTLNHNVMYWYQQKSSQAPKLLFHYYDKDFNNEADTPDNFQSRRPNTSFCFLDIRSPGLGDTAMYLCATSRESGGDYNEQFFGPGTRLTVL.

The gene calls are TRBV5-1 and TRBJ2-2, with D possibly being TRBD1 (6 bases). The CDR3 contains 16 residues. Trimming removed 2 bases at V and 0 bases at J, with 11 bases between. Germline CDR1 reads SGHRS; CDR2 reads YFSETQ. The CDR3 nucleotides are TGCGCCAGCAGCTTTAGGGGACACTCGAACACCGGGGAGCTGTTTTTT. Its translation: CASSFRGHSNTGELFF.

Here the CDR3 DNA reads TGTGCCAGCAGTGAGACCCCGACAGCCCCGGAAGCTTTCTTT. It encodes CASSETPTAPEAFF. The genes are TRBV6-4 and TRBJ1-1; D perhaps matches TRBD1 (5 bases). Germline V gene sequence: CDR1 MRHNA, CDR2 SNTAGT. CDR3 length: 14 amino acids. V lost 3 bases and J lost 8, with 16 bases in between.

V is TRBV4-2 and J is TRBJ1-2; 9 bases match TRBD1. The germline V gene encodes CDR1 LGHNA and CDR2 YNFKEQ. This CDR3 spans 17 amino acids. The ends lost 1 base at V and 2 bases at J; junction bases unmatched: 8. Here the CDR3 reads CASSQGRGQGENYGYTF. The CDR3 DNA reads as TGTGCCAGCAGCCAAGGCAGGGGACAGGGCGAGAACTATGGCTACACCTTC.

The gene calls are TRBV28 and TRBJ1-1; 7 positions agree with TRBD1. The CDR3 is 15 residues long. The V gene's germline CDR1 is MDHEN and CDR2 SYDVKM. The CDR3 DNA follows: TGTGTTACACGACAGGGAATCAGTATGAACACTGAAGCTTTCTTT. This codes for CVTRQGISMNTEAFF. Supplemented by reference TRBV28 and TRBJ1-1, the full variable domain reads DVKVTQSSRYLVKRTGEKVFLECVQDMDHENMFWYRQDPGLGLRLIYFSYDVKMKEKGDIPEGYSVSREKKERFSLILESASTNQTSMYLCVTRQGISMNTEAFFGQGTRLTVV.

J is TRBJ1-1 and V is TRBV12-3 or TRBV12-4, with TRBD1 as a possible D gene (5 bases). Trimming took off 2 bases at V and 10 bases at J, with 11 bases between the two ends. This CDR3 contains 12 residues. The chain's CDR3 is CASSLIGGRAFF. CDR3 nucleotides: TGTGCCAGCAGTTTAATCGGGGGTCGAGCTTTCTTT.